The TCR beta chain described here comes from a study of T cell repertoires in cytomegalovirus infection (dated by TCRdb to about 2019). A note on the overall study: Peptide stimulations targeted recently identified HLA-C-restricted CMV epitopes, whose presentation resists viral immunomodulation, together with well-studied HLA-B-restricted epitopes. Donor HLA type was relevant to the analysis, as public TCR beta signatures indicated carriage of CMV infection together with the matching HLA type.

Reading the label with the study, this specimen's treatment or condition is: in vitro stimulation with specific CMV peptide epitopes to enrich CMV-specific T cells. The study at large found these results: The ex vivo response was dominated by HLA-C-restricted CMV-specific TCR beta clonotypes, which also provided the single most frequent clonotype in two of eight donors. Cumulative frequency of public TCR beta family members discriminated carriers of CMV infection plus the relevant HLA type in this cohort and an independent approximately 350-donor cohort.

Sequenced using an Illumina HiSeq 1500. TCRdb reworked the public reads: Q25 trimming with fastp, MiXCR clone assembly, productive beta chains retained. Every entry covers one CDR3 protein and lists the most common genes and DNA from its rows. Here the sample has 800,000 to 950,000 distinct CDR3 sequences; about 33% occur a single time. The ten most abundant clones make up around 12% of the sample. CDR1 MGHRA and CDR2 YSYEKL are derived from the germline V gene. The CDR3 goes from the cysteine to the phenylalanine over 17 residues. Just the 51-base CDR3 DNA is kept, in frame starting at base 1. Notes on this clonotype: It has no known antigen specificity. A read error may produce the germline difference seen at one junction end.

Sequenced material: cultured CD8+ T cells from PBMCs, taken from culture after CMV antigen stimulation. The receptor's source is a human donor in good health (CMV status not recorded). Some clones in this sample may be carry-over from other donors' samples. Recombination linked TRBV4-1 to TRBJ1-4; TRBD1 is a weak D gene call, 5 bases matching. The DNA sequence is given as TGTGCCAACAGCCATGGGAGGGTGGGACTGCCTAATGAAAAACTGTTTTTT. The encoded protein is CANSHGRVGLPNEKLFF.